The 31 T cell receptor beta chains given below trace back to one sample, sequenced in a study of regulatory T cells in long-lasting Graves disease (dated by TCRdb to the early 2020s). Libraries were prepared through multiplex PCR. Data came from an Illumina HiSeq 4000. CDR3 regions were amplified by Arm-PCR with iRepertoire HTBI primers to construct TCR beta libraries. The raw public reads went through TCRdb reprocessing: fastp at Q25, MiXCR clone calling, in-frame beta chains kept. Records with the same CDR3 protein are collapsed into one entry carrying the most frequent genes and DNA. The sample data list roughly 300,000 distinct CDR3 sequences, and around a fifth of these were observed just once. The top ten clones comprise 29% of the sample. This specimen's time point label, interpreted: persistent/refractory GD, antithyroid drugs over 5 years with positive TRAb. RNA was extracted from PBMCs in TRIzol for both TCR sequencing and RNA sequencing.

The sample here was peripheral blood mononuclear cells (PBMCs), taken when the disease was refractory, from a patient treated with antithyroid drugs. Every receptor here comes from a female donor with Graves disease.

The V call is TRBV2, the J call TRBJ2-7; possible D gene TRBD2, 6 bases. Germline V gene lookup returns CDR1 SNHLY and CDR2 FYNNEI. CDR3 length: 12 residues. V shed 6 bases and J shed 2 bases, with 8 bases lying between them. CDR3 loop: CASREGTYEQYF. As DNA, the CDR3 is TGTGCCAGCAGGGAGGGGACCTACGAGCAGTACTTC.

CDR3 in amino acids: CASSHHSSYGYTF. Written as DNA, the CDR3 is TGTGCCAGCAGCCATCACTCTAGTTATGGCTACACCTTC. The chain is built from TRBV14 and TRBJ1-2; D is unclear. The CDR3 runs 13 residues. V was trimmed by 3 bases and J by 5 bases, leaving 10 bases between them. Germline V gene data show CDR1 as SGHDN and CDR2 as FVKESK.

Comment on this clonotype: With a much larger clone just one base away, this may be a read error. The genes are TRBV27 and TRBJ1-5, with D perhaps matching TRBD1 (5 bases). The CDR3 has 13 residues. Germline V gene lookup returns CDR1 MNHEY and CDR2 SMNVEV (reference sequence). CDR3 amino acids: CTSSGRRGEPQHF. CDR3 bases: TGTACCAGCAGTGGGAGAAGGGGAGAGCCCCAGCATTTT.

This clonotype was found many times. V and J are TRBV29-1 and TRBJ2-7; D remains ambiguous. V gave up 1 base and J gave up 1 base, with 17 bases separating them. Looked up from germline, CDR1 is SQVTM and CDR2 is ANQGSEA. This CDR3 has 16 amino acids. The CDR3 DNA is TGCAGCGTTGAAGGGGGTAGCAGTAGAGCTTCCTACGAGCAGTACTTC. Translating it yields CSVEGGSSRASYEQYF.

The CDR3 sequence is CASSIWGRINTEAFF. CDR3 in DNA: TGTGCCAGTAGTATCTGGGGACGGATAAACACTGAAGCTTTCTTT. The genes are TRBV19 and TRBJ1-1; a possible D gene is TRBD1 (5 bases). CDR1 is LNHDA, CDR2 SQIVND, per germline (reference sequence). V was cut by 3 bases and J by 2 bases, with 13 bases left in between. CDR3 length: 15 amino acids.

This rearrangement joins TRBV7-2 to TRBJ1-5; D is ambiguous. Trimming took 1 base from V and 4 from J, leaving 8 bases between them. There are 14 residues in the CDR3. Germline values: CDR1 SGHTA, CDR2 FQGNSA. CDR3: CASSLGYQNQPQHF. Here the CDR3 DNA reads TGTGCCAGCAGCTTAGGTTATCAGAATCAGCCCCAGCATTTT.

This clonotype was observed many times. This chain joins TRBV7-9 and TRBJ2-4; 10 bases fit TRBD1. Trimming cost V 2 bases and J 7 bases; bases outside gene matches: 5. Germline V CDR1 and CDR2: SEHNR, FQNEAQ (reference sequence). This CDR3 is 15 amino acids long. The CDR3 bases are TGTGCCAGCAGCTTAATGGGGACAGGGGAGAACATTCAGTACTTC. Protein product: CASSLMGTGENIQYF.

This clonotype appeared a few times. The CDR3 DNA follows: TGTGCCAGCAGAATATCCGGCATCCTGAACACTGAAGCTTTCTTT. Protein product: CASRISGILNTEAFF. V is TRBV5-5 and J is TRBJ1-1; D is uncertain. CDR1 and CDR2 (germline): SGHKS, YYEKEE (reference sequence). This CDR3 region has 15 residues. The V end lost 5 bases, the J end lost 0 bases, and 14 bases lay between the germline ends.

This clonotype was counted many times. J is TRBJ1-1 and V is TRBV2; D is possibly TRBD1 (6 bases). The ends were cut back, 7 bases at V and 4 bases at J, with 19 bases in the middle. There are 15 residues in the CDR3. CDR1 is SNHLY and CDR2 is FYNNEI in the germline V gene. In DNA form, the CDR3 reads TGTGCCAGCACTCAAGGGGGGGCGATAATCACTGAAGCTTTCTTT. The encoded protein is CASTQGGAIITEAFF.

This clonotype was detected many times. The genes are TRBV28 and TRBJ1-3, with D perhaps TRBD1 (5 bases). The CDR3 length is 14 residues. From germline, CDR1 is MDHEN and CDR2 SYDVKM. With 4 bases removed from V and 2 bases from J, the gap between germline ends came to 9 bases. CDR3 region: CASSSGPTGNTIYF. Here the CDR3 DNA reads TGTGCCAGCAGTTCGGGGCCGACTGGAAACACCATATATTTT.

Only a few counts were recorded for this clonotype. The CDR3 DNA reads as TGTGCCAGCAGCTTGGACAGGGGCGAACAGCCCCAGCATTTT. Translation gives CASSLDRGEQPQHF. The rearrangement links TRBV7-8 to TRBJ1-5; 9 bases match TRBD1. CDR1 is SGHVS and CDR2 is FQNEAQ in the germline V gene. CDR3 length: 14 amino acids. After removal of 3 bases from V and 7 bases from J, the junction contained 4 bases not matched to a gene.

This clonotype was recorded at least ten times. The rearrangement uses TRBV2 and TRBJ2-5, with 12 bases lining up with TRBD1. This CDR3 region has 17 residues. Germline assignment: CDR1 SNHLY and CDR2 FYNNEI. J gave up 4 bases and V 3 bases, and 9 bases lay outside the gene matches. In DNA, the CDR3 is TGTGCCAGCAGTGAGGTGGGACAGGGGGCGTTGGGAGAGACCCAGTACTTC. Translating it yields CASSEVGQGALGETQYF.

This clonotype was seen many times. The J gene is TRBJ1-5, the V gene TRBV12-3 or TRBV12-4; D is undetermined. Trimming left V 3 bases short and J 9 bases short, with 12 bases between. The CDR3 covers 13 residues. CDR3 protein: CASSFGLAGPQHF. CDR3 bases: TGTGCCAGCAGTTTCGGCCTCGCAGGGCCCCAGCATTTT.

The chain couples TRBV13 to TRBJ1-6; D is unclear. The CDR3 has 14 amino acids. V was shortened by 5 bases and J by 7 bases, with 12 bases between the two germline ends. CDR1 and CDR2 from the germline V gene are PRHDT and FYEKMQ (reference sequence). CDR3 region: CASSVYGSNSPLHF. CDR3 sequence (DNA): TGTGCCAGCAGCGTTTACGGGAGCAATTCACCCCTCCACTTT.

This clonotype was detected only once. A read error may explain this, as a much larger clone is one base away. The chain combines TRBV3-1 with TRBJ2-7, with D maybe TRBD2 (5 bases). CDR1 and CDR2 from the germline V gene are LGHDT and YNNKEL (reference sequence). The CDR3 loop spans 14 amino acids. The CDR3 nucleotides read TGTGCCGGCAGCCAAGGACTGAGCTCCTACGAGCAGTACTTC. As protein: CAGSQGLSSYEQYF.

The genes are TRBV20-1 and TRBJ2-7; tentatively, D is TRBD1 or TRBD2 (6 bases each). This CDR3 has 12 amino acids. V lost 3 bases, J lost 3 bases, and 9 bases lay in between. Germline assignment: CDR1 DFQATT and CDR2 SNEGSKA (reference sequence). CDR3 sequence: CSARGGGYEQYF. CDR3 coding DNA: TGCAGTGCTAGGGGGGGCGGCTACGAGCAGTACTTC.

The genes are TRBV4-1 and TRBJ2-7; no firm D call. The CDR3 loop spans 17 amino acids. Germline assignment: CDR1 MGHRA and CDR2 YSYEKL. The V gene lost 0 bases and the J gene lost 6 bases, with 21 bases spanning the gap. DNA of the CDR3: TGCGCCAGCAGCCAAGAGCCCACCACAGCCCCCCCGATCGAGCAGTACTTC. Amino acid sequence: CASSQEPTTAPPIEQYF.

This clonotype appeared many times. The chain carries TRBV28 and TRBJ1-1, with a weak D call TRBD1 (5 bases). The germline gives CDR1 MDHEN, CDR2 SYDVKM. The CDR3 totals 11 residues. The V end was cut by 8 bases, the J end by 2 bases, with 6 bases between. The CDR3 sequence: CASGHNTEAFF. For the CDR3, the DNA is TGTGCCAGCGGACACAACACTGAAGCTTTCTTT.

The rearrangement links TRBV25-1 to TRBJ1-1; D might be TRBD1 (5 bases). The V end was cut by 6 bases, the J end by 5 bases, with 16 bases between. CDR1 is MGHDK, CDR2 SYGVNS, per germline. CDR3 length: 14 amino acids. CDR3 loop: CASSHSGGGTEAFF. CDR3 in DNA: TGTGCCAGCAGCCATTCGGGGGGGGGGACTGAAGCTTTCTTT.

This clonotype was detected many times. DNA for the CDR3: TGTGCCAGCAGTCCCCGGGTGGGGGGGACTATGGGTGGCTACACCTTC. Translating gives CASSPRVGGTMGGYTF. The rearrangement links TRBV6-1 to TRBJ1-2; perhaps TRBD1 as D (5 bases). V was pared by 5 bases and J by 7 bases, with 23 bases between. The length of the CDR3 is 16 residues. From germline, CDR1 is MNHNS and CDR2 SASEGT.

This clonotype was seen ten or more times. The chain has TRBV28 and TRBJ2-2; TRBD1 agrees at 7 bases. Germline CDR1 reads MDHEN; CDR2 reads SYDVKM. CDR3 length: 14 amino acids. The trim removed 7 bases at V and 4 bases at J, leaving 6 bases unmatched. CDR3 bases: TGTGCCAGCACCACAACAGGGGCCACCGGGGAGCTGTTTTTT. This translates into CASTTTGATGELFF. The variable domain in full, completed from reference TRBV28 and TRBJ2-2, reads DVKVTQSSRYLVKRTGEKVFLECVQDMDHENMFWYRQDPGLGLRLIYFSYDVKMKEKGDIPEGYSVSREKKERFSLILESASTNQTSMYLCASTTTGATGELFFGEGSRLTVL.

This clonotype was observed a handful of times. The CDR3 DNA reads as TGTGCCAGCAGCTCCCGCGAACAAGAGACCCAGTACTTC. This translates into CASSSREQETQYF. The rearrangement joins TRBV7-9 to TRBJ2-5; the D is unclear. Germline loops: CDR1 SEHNR, CDR2 FQNEAQ (reference sequence). The CDR3 is 13 residues long. Trimming cost V 4 bases and J 2 bases, with 8 bases left between them.

The table lists this clonotype with many counts. The gene calls are TRBV6-5 and TRBJ1-5; weak D call: TRBD1 (6 bases). Germline V lookup: CDR1 MNHEY, CDR2 SVGAGI. The CDR3 sequence is 16 residues long. Trimming removed 0 bases from V and 1 base from J, with 10 bases in between. CDR3 sequence: CASSYSVTGSNQPQHF. The DNA of the CDR3 is TGTGCCAGCAGTTACTCGGTGACAGGAAGCAATCAGCCCCAGCATTTT.

In this sample, this clonotype turned up a few times. The CDR3 nucleotides read TGTGCCAGCAGCGTAGAACCCACGCTTCTAACCTACGAGCAGTACTTC. This encodes CASSVEPTLLTYEQYF. The rearrangement joins TRBV9 to TRBJ2-7; D not resolved. The germline V gene has CDR1 SGDLS and CDR2 YYNGEE. CDR3 length: 16 amino acids. The germline V and J ends were trimmed by 0 bases and 2 bases, with 15 bases remaining between them.

The sample holds many counts of this clonotype. This rearrangement joins TRBV20-1 to TRBJ2-5, with TRBD1 matching over 10 bases. This CDR3 is 13 amino acids long. Germline V lookup: CDR1 DFQATT, CDR2 SNEGSKA (reference sequence). With V trimmed by 6 bases and J by 2 bases, 3 bases remained unmatched. CDR3 sequence (DNA): TGCAGTGCAGAGGGACAGGGGCAAGAGACCCAGTACTTC. This translates into CSAEGQGQETQYF.

The chain carries TRBV4-3 and TRBJ1-1, with a weak D call TRBD1 (6 bases). CDR1 is LGHNA and CDR2 is YSLEER in the germline V gene. Trimming removed 4 bases at V and 1 base at J, with 10 bases between. CDR3 length: 14 residues. CDR3 in amino acids: CASSRLDRNTEAFF. The CDR3 DNA reads TGCGCCAGCAGCCGGTTGGACAGGAACACTGAAGCTTTCTTT.

The rearrangement uses TRBV7-2 and TRBJ2-2; 9 bases align to TRBD2. Germline V gene lookup returns CDR1 SGHTA and CDR2 FQGNSA. Unmatched junction bases numbered 9, after V lost 3 bases and J lost 7 bases. The CDR3 covers 16 residues. The CDR3 DNA follows: TGTGCCAGCAGCTTTCGGGGGGGACTAGCTATCGGGGAGCTGTTTTTT. This codes for CASSFRGGLAIGELFF. Combining the CDR3 with reference TRBV7-2 and TRBJ2-2 gives the whole variable domain GAGVSQSPSNKVTEKGKDVELRCDPISGHTALYWYRQSLGQGLEFLIYFQGNSAPDKSGLPSDRFSAERTGGSVSTLTIQRTQQEDSAVYLCASSFRGGLAIGELFFGEGSRLTVL.

This clonotype was observed many times. The CDR3 reads CSARDPRRGQETQYF. DNA of the CDR3: TGCAGTGCTAGAGACCCCAGGAGAGGCCAAGAGACCCAGTACTTC. The chain is built from TRBV20-1 and TRBJ2-5, with D unclear. Germline CDR1 and CDR2: DFQATT and SNEGSKA (reference sequence). Trimming left V 0 bases short and J 1 base short, with 12 bases between. CDR3 length: 15 residues.

The rearrangement uses TRBV18 and TRBJ1-2; 7 bases match TRBD1. Germline V gene sequence: CDR1 KGHSH, CDR2 LQKENI. This CDR3 is built from 15 residues. Trimming took 5 bases from V and 2 from J; bases not matched to a gene: 8. As DNA, the CDR3 is TGTGCCAGCTCAAAGACAGGGAAGATGAACTATGGCTACACCTTC. It specifies CASSKTGKMNYGYTF.

The V gene is TRBV20-1, the J gene TRBJ2-3; 9 bases fit TRBD2. This CDR3 has 15 amino acids. The germline CDR1 and CDR2 sequences are DFQATT and SNEGSKA (reference sequence). With 6 bases clipped from V and 0 bases from J, the junction kept 7 bases outside the gene matches. The CDR3 nucleotides read TGCAGTGCACCTTGGACTAGCGTTAGCACAGATACGCAGTATTTT. The encoded protein is CSAPWTSVSTDTQYF.

This clonotype was found many times. The J gene is TRBJ1-1, the V gene TRBV6-1; possibly TRBD1 for D (5 bases). CDR3 length: 15 amino acids. V lost 5 bases, J lost 2 bases, and 15 bases lay in between. Germline values: CDR1 MNHNS, CDR2 SASEGT. The chain's CDR3 is CASSQFTGPNTEAFF. CDR3 bases: TGTGCCAGCAGTCAGTTCACAGGTCCTAACACTGAAGCTTTCTTT.